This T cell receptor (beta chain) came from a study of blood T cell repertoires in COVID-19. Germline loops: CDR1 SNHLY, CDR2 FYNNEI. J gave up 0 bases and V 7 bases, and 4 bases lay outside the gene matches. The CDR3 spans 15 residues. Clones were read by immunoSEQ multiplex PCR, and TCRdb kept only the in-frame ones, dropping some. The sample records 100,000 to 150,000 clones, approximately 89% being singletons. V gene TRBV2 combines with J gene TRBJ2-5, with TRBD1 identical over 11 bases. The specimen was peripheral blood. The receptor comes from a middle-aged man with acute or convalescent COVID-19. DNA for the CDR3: TGTGCCAGCATAAGGACAGGGGGCAACCAAGAGACCCAGTACTTC. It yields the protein CASIRTGGNQETQYF.